This T cell receptor (beta chain) was sequenced during a study of cytomegalovirus exposure and HLA in healthy donors. In the study overall: The 120 or so validation repertoires were reported in a later analysis to have been generated on the same platform as the roughly 670 first-cohort repertoires.

The protocol was immunoSEQ multiplex PCR, while the TCRdb copy is restricted to in-frame clones and leaves out a portion. The top ten clones hold about 1.2% of a sample with roughly 330,000 clones, roughly 87% of them seen once. The V end was cut by 5 bases, the J end by 0 bases, with 12 bases between. Per germline, CDR1 SEHNR and CDR2 FQNEAQ (reference sequence). The CDR3 contains 15 residues. The source of this sequence is a woman younger than 45 in good health and CMV-seropositive. Specimen: PBMCs. The chain carries TRBV7-9 and TRBJ2-3; D is possibly TRBD1 (5 bases). CDR3 sequence: CASSLNKGSTDTQYF. The CDR3 DNA is TGTGCCAGCAGCCTAAACAAGGGGAGCACAGATACGCAGTATTTT.